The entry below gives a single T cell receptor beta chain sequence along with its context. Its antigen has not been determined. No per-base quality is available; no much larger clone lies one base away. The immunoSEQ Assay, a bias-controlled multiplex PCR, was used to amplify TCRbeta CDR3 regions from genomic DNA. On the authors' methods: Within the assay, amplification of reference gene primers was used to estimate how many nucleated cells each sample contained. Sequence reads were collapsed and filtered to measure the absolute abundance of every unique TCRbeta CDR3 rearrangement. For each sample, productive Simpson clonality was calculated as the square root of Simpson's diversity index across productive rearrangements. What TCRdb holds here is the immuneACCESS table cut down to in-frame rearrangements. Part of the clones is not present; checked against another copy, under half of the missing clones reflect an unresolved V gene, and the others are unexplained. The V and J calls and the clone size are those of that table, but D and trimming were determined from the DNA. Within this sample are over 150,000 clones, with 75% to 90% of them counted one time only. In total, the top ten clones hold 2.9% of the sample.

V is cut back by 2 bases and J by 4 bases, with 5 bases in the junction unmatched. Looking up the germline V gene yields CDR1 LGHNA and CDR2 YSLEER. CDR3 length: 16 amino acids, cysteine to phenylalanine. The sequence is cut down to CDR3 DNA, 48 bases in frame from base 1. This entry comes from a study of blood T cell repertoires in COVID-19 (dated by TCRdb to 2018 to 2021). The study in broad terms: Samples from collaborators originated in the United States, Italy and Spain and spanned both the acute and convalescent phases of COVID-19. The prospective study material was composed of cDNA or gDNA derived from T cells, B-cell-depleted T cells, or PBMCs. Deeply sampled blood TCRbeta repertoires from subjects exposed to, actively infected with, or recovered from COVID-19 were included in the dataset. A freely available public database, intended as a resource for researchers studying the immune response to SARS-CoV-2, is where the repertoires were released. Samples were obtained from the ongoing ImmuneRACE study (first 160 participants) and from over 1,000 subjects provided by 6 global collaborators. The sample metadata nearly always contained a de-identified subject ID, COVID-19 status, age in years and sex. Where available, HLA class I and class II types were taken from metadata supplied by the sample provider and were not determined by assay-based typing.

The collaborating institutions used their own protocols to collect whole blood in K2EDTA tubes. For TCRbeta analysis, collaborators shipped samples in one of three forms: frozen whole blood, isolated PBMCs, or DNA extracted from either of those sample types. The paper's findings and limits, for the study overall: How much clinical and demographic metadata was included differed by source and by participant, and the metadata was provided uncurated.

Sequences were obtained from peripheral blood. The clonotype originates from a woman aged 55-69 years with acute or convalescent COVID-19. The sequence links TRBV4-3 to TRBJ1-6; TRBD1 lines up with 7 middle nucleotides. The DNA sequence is TGCGCCAGCAGCCAAACCGGGACAGCTTATAATTCACCCCTCCACTTT. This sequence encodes CASSQTGTAYNSPLHF.